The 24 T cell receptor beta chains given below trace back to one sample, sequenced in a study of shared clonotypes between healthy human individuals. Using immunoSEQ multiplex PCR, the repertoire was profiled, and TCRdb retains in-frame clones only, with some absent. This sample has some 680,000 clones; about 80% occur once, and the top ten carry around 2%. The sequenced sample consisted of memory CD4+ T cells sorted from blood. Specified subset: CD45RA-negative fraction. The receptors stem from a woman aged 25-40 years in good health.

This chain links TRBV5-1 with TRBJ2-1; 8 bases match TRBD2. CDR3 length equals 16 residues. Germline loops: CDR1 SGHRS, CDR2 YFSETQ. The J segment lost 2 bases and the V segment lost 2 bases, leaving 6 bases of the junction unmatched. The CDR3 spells CASSLGAGVTYNEQFF. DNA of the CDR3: TGCGCCAGCAGCTTAGGAGCGGGAGTCACCTACAATGAGCAGTTCTTC.

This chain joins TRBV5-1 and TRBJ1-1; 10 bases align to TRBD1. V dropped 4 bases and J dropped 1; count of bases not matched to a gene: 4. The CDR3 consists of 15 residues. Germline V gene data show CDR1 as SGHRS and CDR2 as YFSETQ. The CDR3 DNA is TGCGCCAGCAGCGACTGGGACAGGGGGAACACTGAAGCTTTCTTT. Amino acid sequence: CASSDWDRGNTEAFF.

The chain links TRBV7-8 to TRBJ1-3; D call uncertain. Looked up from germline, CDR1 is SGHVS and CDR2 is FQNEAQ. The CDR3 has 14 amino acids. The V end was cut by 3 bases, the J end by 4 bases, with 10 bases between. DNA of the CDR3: TGTGCCAGCAGCTTGAGTCTGGGAGGAAACACCATATATTTT. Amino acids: CASSLSLGGNTIYF.

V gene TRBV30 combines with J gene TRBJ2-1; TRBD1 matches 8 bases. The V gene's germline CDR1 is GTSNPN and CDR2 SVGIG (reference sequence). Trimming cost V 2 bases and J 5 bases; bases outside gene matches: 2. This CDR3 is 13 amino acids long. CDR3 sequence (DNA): TGTGCCTGGAGTTCGGGACAGGACAATGAGCAGTTCTTC. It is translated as CAWSSGQDNEQFF.

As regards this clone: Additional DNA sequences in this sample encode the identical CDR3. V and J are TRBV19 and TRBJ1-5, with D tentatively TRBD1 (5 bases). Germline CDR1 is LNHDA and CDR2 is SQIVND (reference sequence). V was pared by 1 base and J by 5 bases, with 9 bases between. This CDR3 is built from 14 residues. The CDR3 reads CASSIVGGDQPQHF. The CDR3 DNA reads TGTGCCAGTAGTATAGTCGGGGGGGATCAGCCCCAGCATTTT.

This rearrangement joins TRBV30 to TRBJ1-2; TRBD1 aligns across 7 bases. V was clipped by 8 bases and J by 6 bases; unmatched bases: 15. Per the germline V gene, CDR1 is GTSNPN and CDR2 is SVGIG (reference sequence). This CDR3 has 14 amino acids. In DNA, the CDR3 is TGTGCCGGCGCGGCCAACAGGGGATTTCATGGCTACACCTTC. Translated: CAGAANRGFHGYTF.

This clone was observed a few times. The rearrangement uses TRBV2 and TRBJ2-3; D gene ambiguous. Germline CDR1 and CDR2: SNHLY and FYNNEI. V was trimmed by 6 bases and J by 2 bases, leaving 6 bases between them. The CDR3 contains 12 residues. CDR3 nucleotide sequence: TGTGCCAGCAGGGTAGACACAGATACGCAGTATTTT. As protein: CASRVDTDTQYF.

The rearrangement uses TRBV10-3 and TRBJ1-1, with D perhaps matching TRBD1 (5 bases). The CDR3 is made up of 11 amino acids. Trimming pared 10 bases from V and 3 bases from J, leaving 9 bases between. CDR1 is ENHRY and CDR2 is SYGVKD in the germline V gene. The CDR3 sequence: CATGGYTEAFF. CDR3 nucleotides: TGTGCCACCGGGGGGTACACTGAAGCTTTCTTT.

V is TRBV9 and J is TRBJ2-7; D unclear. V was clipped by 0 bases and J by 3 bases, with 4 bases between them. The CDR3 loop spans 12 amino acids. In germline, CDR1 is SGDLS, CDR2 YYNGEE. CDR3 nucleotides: TGTGCCAGCAGCGTAGAAGGCTACGAGCAGTACTTC. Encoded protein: CASSVEGYEQYF.

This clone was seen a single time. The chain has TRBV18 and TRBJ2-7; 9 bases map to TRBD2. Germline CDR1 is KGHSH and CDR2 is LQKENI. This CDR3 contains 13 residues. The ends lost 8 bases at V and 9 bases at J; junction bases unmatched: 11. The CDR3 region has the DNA TGTGCCAGCCGAGAGACTAGCGGCCTCGGGCAGTACTTC. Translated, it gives CASRETSGLGQYF. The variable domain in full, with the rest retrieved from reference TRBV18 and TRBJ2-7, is NAGVMQNPRHLVRRRGQEARLRCSPMKGHSHVYWYRQLPEEGLKFMVYLQKENIIDESGMPKERFSAEFPKEGPSILRIQQVVRGDSAAYFCASRETSGLGQYFGPGTRLTVT.

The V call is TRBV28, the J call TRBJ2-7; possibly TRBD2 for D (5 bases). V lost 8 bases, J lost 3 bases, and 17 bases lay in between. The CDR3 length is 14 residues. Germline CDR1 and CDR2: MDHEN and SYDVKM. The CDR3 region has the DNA TGTGCCAGCTCGAGGACCCGCGGACTCTACGAGCAGTACTTC. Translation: CASSRTRGLYEQYF. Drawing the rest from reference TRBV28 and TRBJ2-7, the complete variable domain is DVKVTQSSRYLVKRTGEKVFLECVQDMDHENMFWYRQDPGLGLRLIYFSYDVKMKEKGDIPEGYSVSREKKERFSLILESASTNQTSMYLCASSRTRGLYEQYFGPGTRLTVT.

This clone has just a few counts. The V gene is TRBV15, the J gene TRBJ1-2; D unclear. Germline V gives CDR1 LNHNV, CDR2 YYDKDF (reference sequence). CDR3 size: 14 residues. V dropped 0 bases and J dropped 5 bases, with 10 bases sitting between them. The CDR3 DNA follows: TGTGCCACCAGCAGAGAGCAGACAACTTATGGCTACACCTTC. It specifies CATSREQTTYGYTF.

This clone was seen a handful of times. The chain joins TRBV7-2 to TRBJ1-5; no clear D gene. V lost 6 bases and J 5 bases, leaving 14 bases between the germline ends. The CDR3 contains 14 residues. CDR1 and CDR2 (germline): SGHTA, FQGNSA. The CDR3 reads CASSINPGDQPQHF. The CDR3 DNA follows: TGTGCCAGCAGTATAAACCCGGGAGATCAGCCCCAGCATTTT.

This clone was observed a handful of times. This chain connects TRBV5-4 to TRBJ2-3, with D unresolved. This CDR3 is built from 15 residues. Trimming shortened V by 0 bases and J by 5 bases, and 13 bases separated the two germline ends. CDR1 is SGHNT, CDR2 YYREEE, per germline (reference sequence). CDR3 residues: CASSLVGQPGDTQYF. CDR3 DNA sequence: TGTGCCAGCAGCTTGGTCGGGCAACCAGGAGATACGCAGTATTTT.

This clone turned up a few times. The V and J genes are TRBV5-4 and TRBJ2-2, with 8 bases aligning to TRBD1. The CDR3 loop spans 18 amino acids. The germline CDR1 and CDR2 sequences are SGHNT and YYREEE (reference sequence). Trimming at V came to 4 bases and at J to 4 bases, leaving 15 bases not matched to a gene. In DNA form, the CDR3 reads TGTGCCAGCAGCCCCGGAGGATGGACAGGGACGCTCACCGGGGAGCTGTTTTTT. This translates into CASSPGGWTGTLTGELFF.

CDR3 protein: CAGSPTSNLQYF. The CDR3 DNA sequence: TGTGCTGGATCCCCCACTAGCAACTTGCAGTACTTC. The chain combines TRBV12-5 with TRBJ2-7; a weak D match, TRBD2 (6 bases). The V gene's germline CDR1 is LGHNT and CDR2 FRNRAP. Deletions cut 11 bases from V and 9 bases from J, with 20 bases between. The CDR3 spans 12 residues.

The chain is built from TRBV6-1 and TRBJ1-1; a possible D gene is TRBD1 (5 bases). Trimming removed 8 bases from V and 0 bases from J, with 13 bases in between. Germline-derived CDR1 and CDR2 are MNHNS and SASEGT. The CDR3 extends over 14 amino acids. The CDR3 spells CASVEKGMNTEAFF. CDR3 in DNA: TGTGCCAGCGTGGAAAAGGGGATGAACACTGAAGCTTTCTTT.

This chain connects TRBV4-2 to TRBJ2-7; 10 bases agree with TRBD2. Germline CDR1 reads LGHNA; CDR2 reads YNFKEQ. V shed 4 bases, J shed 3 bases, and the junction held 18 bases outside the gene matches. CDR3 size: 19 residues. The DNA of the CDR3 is TGTGCCAGCAGCCTCAAGATCCCCCCTAGCGGGAGTCCGGGCTACGAGCAGTACTTC. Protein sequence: CASSLKIPPSGSPGYEQYF.

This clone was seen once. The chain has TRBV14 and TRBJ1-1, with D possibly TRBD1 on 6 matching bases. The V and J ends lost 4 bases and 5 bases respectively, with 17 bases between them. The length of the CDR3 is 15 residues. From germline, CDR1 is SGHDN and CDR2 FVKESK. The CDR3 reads CASSRATGYSTEAFF. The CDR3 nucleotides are TGTGCCAGCAGCCGCGCAACAGGGTATTCGACTGAAGCTTTCTTT.

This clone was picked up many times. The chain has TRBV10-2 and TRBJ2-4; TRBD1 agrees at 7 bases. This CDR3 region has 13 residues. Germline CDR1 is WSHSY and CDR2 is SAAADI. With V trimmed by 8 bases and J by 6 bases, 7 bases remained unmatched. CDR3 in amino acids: CASETGRGNIQYF. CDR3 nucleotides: TGCGCCAGCGAGACAGGGAGAGGAAACATTCAGTACTTC.

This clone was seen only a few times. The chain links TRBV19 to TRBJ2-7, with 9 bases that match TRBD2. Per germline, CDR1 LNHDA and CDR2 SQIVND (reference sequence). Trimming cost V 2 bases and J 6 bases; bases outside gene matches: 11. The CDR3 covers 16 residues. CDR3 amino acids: CASSILAGEMGSEQYF. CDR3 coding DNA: TGTGCCAGTAGTATATTAGCGGGGGAGATGGGATCCGAGCAGTACTTC.

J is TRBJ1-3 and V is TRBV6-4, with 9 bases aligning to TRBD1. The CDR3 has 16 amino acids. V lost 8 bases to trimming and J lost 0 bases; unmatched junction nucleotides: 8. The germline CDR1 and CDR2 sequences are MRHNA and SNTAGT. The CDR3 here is CASLRQGVPSGNTIYF. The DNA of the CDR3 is TGTGCCAGCCTCCGACAGGGGGTTCCCTCTGGAAACACCATATATTTT.

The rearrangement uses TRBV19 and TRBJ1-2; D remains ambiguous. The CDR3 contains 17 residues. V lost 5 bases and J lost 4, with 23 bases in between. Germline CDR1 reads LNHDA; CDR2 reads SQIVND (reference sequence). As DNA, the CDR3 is TGTGCCAGTAGTCCCCTGGTTAGGGCGCGCTGGGGCTATGGCTACACCTTC. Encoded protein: CASSPLVRARWGYGYTF.

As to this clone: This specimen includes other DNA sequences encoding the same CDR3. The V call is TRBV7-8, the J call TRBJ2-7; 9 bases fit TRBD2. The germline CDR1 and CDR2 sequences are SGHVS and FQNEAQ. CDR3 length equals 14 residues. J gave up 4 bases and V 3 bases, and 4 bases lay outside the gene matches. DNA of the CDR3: TGTGCCAGCAGCTTTAGCGGGAGCGGTTACGAGCAGTACTTC. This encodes CASSFSGSGYEQYF.